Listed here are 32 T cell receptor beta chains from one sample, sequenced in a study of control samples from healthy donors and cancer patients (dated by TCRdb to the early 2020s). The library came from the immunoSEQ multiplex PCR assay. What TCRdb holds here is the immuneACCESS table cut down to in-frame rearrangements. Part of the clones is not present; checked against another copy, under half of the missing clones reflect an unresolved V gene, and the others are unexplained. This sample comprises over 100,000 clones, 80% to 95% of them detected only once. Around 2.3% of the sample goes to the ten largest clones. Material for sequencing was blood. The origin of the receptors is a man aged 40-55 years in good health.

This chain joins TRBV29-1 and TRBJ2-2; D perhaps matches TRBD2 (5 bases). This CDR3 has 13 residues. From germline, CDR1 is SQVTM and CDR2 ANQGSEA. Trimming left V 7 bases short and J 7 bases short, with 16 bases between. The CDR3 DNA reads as TGCAGCGCTAGGACTGGTGGTGTCGGGGAGCTGTTTTTT. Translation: CSARTGGVGELFF.

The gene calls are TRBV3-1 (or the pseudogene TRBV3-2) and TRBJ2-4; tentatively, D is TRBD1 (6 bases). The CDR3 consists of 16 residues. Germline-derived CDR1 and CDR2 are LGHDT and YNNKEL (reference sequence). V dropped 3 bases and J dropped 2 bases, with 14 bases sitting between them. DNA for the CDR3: TGTGCCAGCAGCCAGGGGGCCGGTGGCACCAAAAACATTCAGTACTTC. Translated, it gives CASSQGAGGTKNIQYF.

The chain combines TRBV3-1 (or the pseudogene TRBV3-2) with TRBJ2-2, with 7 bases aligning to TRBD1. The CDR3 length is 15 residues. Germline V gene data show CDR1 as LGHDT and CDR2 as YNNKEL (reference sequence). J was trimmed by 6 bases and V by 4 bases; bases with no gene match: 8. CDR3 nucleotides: TGTGCCAGCAGCCGACAGGGTTCTATGGCCGGGGAGCTGTTTTTT. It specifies CASSRQGSMAGELFF.

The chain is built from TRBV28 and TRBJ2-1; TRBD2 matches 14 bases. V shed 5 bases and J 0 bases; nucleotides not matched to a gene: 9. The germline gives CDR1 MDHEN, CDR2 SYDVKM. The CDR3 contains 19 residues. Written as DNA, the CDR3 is TGTGCCAGCAGTCCGTGGACTAGCGGGGGGACCCTCTCCTACAATGAGCAGTTCTTC. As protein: CASSPWTSGGTLSYNEQFF.

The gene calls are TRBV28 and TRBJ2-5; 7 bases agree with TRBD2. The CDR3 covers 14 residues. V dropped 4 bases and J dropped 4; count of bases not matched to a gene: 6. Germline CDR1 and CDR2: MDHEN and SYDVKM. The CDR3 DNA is TGTGCCAGCAGTTCCGGAGCGGGGCCAGAGACCCAGTACTTC. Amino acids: CASSSGAGPETQYF.

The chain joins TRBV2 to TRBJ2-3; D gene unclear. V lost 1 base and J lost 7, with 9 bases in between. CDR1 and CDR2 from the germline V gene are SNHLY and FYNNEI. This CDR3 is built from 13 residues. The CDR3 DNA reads TGTGCCAGCAGTGAAGATGTGGGGAATACGCAGTATTTT. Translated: CASSEDVGNTQYF.

Written as DNA, the CDR3 is TGTGCCAGCAGCGGCCCCGGGACAGGCTATGGCTACACCTTC. The encoded protein is CASSGPGTGYGYTF. The chain recombines TRBV28 with TRBJ1-2; 8 bases match TRBD1. V was pared by 6 bases and J by 4 bases, with 7 bases of the junction left unmatched. The CDR3 is made up of 14 amino acids. Germline CDR1 is MDHEN and CDR2 is SYDVKM.

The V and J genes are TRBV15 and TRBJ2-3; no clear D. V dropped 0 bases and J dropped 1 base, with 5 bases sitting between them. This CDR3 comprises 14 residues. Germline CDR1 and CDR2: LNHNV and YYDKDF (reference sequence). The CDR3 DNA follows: TGTGCCACCAGCAGAGATAGGGGCACAGATACGCAGTATTTT. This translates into CATSRDRGTDTQYF.

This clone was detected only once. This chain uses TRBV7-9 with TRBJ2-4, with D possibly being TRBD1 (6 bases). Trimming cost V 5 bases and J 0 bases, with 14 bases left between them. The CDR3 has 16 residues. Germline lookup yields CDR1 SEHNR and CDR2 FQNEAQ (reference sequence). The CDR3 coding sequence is TGTGCCAGCAGCGAGACAGGCTTTTCAGCCAAAAACATTCAGTACTTC. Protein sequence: CASSETGFSAKNIQYF.

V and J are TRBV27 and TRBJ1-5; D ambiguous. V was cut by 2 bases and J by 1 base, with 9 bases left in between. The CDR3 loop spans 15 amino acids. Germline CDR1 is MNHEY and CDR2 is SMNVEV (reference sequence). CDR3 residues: CASSLEWGSNQPQHF. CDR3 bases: TGTGCCAGCAGTTTAGAGTGGGGAAGCAATCAGCCCCAGCATTTT.

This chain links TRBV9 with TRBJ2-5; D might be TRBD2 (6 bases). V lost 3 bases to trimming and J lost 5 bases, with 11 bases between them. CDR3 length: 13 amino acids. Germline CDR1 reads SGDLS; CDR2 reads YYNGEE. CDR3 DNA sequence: TGTGCCAGCAGCGACGGGAGTGACGAGACCCAGTACTTC. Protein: CASSDGSDETQYF.

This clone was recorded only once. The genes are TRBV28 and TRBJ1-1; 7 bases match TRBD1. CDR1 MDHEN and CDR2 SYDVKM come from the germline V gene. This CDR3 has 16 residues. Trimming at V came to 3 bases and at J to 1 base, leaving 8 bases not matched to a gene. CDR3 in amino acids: CASSFPPQGENTEAFF. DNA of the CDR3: TGTGCCAGCAGTTTTCCCCCTCAGGGGGAGAACACTGAAGCTTTCTTT. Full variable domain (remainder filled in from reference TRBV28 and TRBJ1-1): DVKVTQSSRYLVKRTGEKVFLECVQDMDHENMFWYRQDPGLGLRLIYFSYDVKMKEKGDIPEGYSVSREKKERFSLILESASTNQTSMYLCASSFPPQGENTEAFFGQGTRLTVV.

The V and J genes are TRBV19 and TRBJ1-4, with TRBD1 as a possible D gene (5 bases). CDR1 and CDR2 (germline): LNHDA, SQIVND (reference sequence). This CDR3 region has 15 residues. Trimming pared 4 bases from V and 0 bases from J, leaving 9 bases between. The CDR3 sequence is CASSTGIATNEKLFF. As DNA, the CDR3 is TGTGCCAGTAGTACAGGGATTGCAACTAATGAAAAACTGTTTTTT. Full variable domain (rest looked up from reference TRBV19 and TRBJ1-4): DGGITQSPKYLFRKEGQNVTLSCEQNLNHDAMYWYRQDPGQGLRLIYYSQIVNDFQKGDIAEGYSVSREKKESFPLTVTSAQKNPTAFYLCASSTGIATNEKLFFGSGTQLSVL.

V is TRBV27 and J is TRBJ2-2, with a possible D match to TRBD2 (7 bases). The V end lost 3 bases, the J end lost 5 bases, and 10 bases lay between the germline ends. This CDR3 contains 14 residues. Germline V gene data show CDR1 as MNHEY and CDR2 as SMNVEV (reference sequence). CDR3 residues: CASSLEGGTGELFF. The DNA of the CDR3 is TGTGCCAGCAGTTTGGAGGGGGGGACCGGGGAGCTGTTTTTT.

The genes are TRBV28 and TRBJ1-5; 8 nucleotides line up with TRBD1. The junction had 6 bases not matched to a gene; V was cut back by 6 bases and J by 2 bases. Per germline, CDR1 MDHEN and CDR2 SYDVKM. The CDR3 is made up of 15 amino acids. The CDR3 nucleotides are TGTGCCAGCAGGGACAGGGACCTGGGCAATCAGCCCCAGCATTTT. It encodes CASRDRDLGNQPQHF.

The CDR3 is CATSRGQNNEKLFF. Here the CDR3 DNA reads TGTGCCACCAGCAGAGGGCAGAACAATGAAAAACTGTTTTTT. The gene calls are TRBV15 and TRBJ1-4; no clear D gene. Germline V gene lookup returns CDR1 LNHNV and CDR2 YYDKDF (reference sequence). V lost 1 base to trimming and J lost 5 bases, with 8 bases between them. The CDR3 has 14 amino acids. The whole variable domain, filled in from reference TRBV15 and TRBJ1-4, reads DAMVIQNPRYQVTQFGKPVTLSCSQTLNHNVMYWYQQKSSQAPKLLFHYYDKDFNNEADTPDNFQSRRPNTSFCFLDIRSPGLGDTAMYLCATSRGQNNEKLFFGSGTQLSVL.

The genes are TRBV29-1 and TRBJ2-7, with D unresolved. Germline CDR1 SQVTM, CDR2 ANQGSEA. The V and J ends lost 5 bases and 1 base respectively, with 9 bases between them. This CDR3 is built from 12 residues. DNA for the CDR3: TGCAGCGTTTCCGGTTATTCCTACGAGCAGTACTTC. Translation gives CSVSGYSYEQYF.

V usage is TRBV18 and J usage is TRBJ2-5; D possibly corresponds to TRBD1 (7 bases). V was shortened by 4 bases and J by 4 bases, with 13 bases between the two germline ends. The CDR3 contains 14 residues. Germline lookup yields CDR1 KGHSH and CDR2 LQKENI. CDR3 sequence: CASSHRQGGETQYF. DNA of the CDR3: TGTGCCAGCTCACACCGACAGGGAGGAGAGACCCAGTACTTC.

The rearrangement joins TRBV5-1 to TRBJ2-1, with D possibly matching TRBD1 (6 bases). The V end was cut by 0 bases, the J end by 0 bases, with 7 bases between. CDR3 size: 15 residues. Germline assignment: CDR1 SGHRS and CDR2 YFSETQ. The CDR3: CASSLGQVSYNEQFF. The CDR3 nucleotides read TGCGCCAGCAGCTTGGGACAGGTCTCCTACAATGAGCAGTTCTTC. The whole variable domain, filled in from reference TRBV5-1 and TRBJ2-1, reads KAGVTQTPRYLIKTRGQQVTLSCSPISGHRSVSWYQQTPGQGLQFLFEYFSETQRNKGNFPGRFSGRQFSNSRSEMNVSTLELGDSALYLCASSLGQVSYNEQFFGPGTRLTVL.

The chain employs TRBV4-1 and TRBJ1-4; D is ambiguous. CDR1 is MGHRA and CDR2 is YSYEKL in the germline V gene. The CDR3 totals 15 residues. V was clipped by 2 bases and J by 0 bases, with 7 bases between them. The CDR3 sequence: CASSQPRATNEKLFF. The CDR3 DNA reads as TGCGCCAGCAGCCAACCTCGGGCAACTAATGAAAAACTGTTTTTT.

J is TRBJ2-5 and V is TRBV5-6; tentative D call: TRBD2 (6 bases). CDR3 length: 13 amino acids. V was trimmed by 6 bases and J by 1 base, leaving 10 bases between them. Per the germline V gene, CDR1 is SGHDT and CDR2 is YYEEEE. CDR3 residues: CASKLGGQETQYF. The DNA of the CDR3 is TGTGCCAGCAAGCTCGGGGGCCAAGAGACCCAGTACTTC.

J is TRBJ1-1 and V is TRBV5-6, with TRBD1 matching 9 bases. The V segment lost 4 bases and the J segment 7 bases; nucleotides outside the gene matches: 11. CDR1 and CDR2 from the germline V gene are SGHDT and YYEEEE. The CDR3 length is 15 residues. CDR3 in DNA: TGTGCCAGCAGCGTCCGGGACAGGGCCCTCCATGAAGCTTTCTTT. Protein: CASSVRDRALHEAFF.

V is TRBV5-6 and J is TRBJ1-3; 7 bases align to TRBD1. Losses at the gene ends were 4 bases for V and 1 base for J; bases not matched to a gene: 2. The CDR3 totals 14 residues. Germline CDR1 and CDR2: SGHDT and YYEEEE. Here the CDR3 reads CASSPTGSGNTIYF. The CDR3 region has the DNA TGTGCCAGCAGCCCGACAGGGTCTGGAAACACCATATATTTT. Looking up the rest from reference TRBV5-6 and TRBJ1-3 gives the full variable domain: DAGVTQSPTHLIKTRGQQVTLRCSPKSGHDTVSWYQQALGQGPQFIFQYYEEEERQRGNFPDRFSGHQFPNYSSELNVNALLLGDSALYLCASSPTGSGNTIYFGEGSWLTVV.

The CDR3 region is CASSLQRVNTEAFF. CDR3 coding DNA: TGTGCCAGCAGCTTACAGCGAGTGAACACTGAAGCTTTCTTT. The rearrangement joins TRBV7-2 to TRBJ1-1; D gene uncertain. CDR3 size: 14 residues. Germline CDR1 reads SGHTA; CDR2 reads FQGNSA. V lost 2 bases and J 0 bases, leaving 7 bases between the germline ends.

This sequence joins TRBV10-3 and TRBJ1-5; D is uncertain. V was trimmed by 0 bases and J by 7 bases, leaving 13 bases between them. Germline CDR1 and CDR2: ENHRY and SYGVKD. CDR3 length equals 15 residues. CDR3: CAISESEGLGQPQHF. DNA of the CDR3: TGTGCCATCAGTGAGTCAGAGGGTTTAGGGCAGCCCCAGCATTTT.

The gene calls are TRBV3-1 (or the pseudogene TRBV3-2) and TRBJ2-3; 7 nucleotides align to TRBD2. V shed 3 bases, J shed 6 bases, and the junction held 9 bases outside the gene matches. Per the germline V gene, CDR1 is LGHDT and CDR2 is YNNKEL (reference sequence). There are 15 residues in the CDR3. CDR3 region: CASSHAGEPLDTQYF. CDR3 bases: TGTGCCAGCAGCCACGCGGGGGAACCGCTGGATACGCAGTATTTT.

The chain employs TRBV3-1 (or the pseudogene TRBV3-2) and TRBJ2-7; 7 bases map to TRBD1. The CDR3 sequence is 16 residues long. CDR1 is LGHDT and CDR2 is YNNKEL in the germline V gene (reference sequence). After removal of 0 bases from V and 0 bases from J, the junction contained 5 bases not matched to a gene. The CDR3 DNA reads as TGTGCCAGCAGCCAAGATCCGACAGGGAGCTCCTACGAGCAGTACTTC. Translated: CASSQDPTGSSYEQYF.

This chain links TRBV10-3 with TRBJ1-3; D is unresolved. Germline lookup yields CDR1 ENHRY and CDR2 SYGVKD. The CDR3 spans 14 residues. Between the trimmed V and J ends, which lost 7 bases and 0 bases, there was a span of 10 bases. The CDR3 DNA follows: TGTGCCATCACCAACAGCGTCTCTGGAAACACCATATATTTT. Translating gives CAITNSVSGNTIYF.

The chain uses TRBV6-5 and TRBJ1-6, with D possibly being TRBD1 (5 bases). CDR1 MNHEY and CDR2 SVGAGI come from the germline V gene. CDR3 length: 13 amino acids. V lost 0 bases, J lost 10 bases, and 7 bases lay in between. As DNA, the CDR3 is TGTGCCAGCAGTTACTCGTGGGGGTCACCCCTCCACTTT. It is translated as CASSYSWGSPLHF.

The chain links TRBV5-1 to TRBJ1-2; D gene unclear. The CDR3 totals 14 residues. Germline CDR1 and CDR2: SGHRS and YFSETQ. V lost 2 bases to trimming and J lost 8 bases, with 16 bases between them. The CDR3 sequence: CASSFDGYDEGYTF. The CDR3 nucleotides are TGCGCCAGCAGCTTCGACGGGTACGATGAGGGCTACACCTTC.

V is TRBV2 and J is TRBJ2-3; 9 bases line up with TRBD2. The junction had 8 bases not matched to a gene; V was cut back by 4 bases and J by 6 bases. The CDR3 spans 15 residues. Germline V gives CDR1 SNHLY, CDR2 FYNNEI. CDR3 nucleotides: TGTGCCAGCAGTGGAAGGCTAGCGGGGAAGGATACGCAGTATTTT. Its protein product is CASSGRLAGKDTQYF.

The CDR3 DNA sequence: TGCGCCAGCAGCTTCCAGGGTACGGCCTACAATGAGCAGTTCTTC. Amino acids: CASSFQGTAYNEQFF. The genes are TRBV5-1 and TRBJ2-1, with a tentative D call TRBD1 (5 bases). Germline V CDR1 and CDR2: SGHRS, YFSETQ. The V end lost 2 bases, the J end lost 2 bases, and 11 bases lay between the germline ends. The CDR3 consists of 15 residues.